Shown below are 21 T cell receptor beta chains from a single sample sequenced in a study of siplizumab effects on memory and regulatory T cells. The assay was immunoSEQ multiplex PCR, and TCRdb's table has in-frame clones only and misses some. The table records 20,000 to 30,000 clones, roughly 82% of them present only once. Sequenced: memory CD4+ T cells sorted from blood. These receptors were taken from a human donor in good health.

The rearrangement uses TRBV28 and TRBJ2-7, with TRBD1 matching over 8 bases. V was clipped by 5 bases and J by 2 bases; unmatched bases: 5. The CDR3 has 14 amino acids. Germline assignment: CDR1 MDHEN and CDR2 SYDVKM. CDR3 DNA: TGTGCCAGCAGTAACCCGGACAGGGCCTACGAGCAGTACTTC. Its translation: CASSNPDRAYEQYF.

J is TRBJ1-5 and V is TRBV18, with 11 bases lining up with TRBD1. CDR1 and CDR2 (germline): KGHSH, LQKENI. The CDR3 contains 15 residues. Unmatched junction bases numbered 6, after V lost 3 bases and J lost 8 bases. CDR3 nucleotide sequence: TGTGCCAGCTCACCCCTTGGACAGGGGGCTGAGCCCCAGCATTTT. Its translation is CASSPLGQGAEPQHF.

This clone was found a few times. The CDR3 loop reads CASSLRLGGSETQYF. The CDR3 bases are TGTGCCAGCAGCTTGAGACTGGGAGGGTCGGAGACCCAGTACTTC. The genes are TRBV5-6 and TRBJ2-5; 7 positions agree with TRBD2. CDR3 length: 15 residues. Trimming cost V 1 base and J 5 bases; bases outside gene matches: 8. Germline lookup yields CDR1 SGHDT and CDR2 YYEEEE.

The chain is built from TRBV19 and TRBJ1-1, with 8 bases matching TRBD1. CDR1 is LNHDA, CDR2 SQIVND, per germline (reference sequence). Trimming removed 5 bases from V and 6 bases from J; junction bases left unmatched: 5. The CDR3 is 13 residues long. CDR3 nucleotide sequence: TGTGCCAGTAGTGGTGACAGGGGAGCTGAAGCTTTCTTT. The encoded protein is CASSGDRGAEAFF. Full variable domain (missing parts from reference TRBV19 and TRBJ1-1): DGGITQSPKYLFRKEGQNVTLSCEQNLNHDAMYWYRQDPGQGLRLIYYSQIVNDFQKGDIAEGYSVSREKKESFPLTVTSAQKNPTAFYLCASSGDRGAEAFFGQGTRLTVV.

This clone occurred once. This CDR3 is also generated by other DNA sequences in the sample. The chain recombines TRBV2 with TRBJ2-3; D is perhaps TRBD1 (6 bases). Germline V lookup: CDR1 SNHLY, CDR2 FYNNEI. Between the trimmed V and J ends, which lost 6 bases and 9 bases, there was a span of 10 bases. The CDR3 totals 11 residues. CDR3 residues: CASRWGRTQYF. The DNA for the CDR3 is TGTGCCAGCAGGTGGGGGCGCACGCAGTATTTT.

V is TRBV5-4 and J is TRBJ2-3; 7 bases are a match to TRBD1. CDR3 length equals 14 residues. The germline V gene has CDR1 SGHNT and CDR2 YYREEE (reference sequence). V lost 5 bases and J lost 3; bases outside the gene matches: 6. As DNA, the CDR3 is TGTGCCAGCAGGATAGAACAGGGGACAGATACGCAGTATTTT. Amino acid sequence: CASRIEQGTDTQYF.

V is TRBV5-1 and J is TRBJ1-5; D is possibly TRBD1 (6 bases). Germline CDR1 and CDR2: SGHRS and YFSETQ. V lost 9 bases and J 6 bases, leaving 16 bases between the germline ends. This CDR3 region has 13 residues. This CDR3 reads CANRWMGAQPQHF. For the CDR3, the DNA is TGCGCCAACCGGTGGATGGGGGCTCAGCCCCAGCATTTT.

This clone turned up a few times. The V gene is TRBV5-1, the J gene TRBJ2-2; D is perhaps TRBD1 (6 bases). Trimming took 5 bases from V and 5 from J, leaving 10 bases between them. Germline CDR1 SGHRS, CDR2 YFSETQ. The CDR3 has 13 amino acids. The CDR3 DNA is TGCGCCAGCAGGAGGGACATTACCGGGGAGCTGTTTTTT. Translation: CASRRDITGELFF. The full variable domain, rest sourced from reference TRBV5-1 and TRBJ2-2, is KAGVTQTPRYLIKTRGQQVTLSCSPISGHRSVSWYQQTPGQGLQFLFEYFSETQRNKGNFPGRFSGRQFSNSRSEMNVSTLELGDSALYLCASRRDITGELFFGEGSRLTVL.

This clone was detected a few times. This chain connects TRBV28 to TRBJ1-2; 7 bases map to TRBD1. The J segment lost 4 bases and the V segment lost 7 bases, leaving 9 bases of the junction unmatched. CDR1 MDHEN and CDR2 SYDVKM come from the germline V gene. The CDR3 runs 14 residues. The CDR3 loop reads CASKTTGAGYGYTF. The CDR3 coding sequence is TGTGCCAGCAAAACCACAGGGGCCGGCTATGGCTACACCTTC.

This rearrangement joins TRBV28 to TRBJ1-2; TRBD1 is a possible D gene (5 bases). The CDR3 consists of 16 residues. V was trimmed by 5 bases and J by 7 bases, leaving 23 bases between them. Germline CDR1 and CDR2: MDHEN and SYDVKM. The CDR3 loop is CASSPPPQQVLVGYTF. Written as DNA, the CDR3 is TGTGCCAGCAGTCCTCCCCCCCAACAGGTACTCGTTGGCTACACCTTC.

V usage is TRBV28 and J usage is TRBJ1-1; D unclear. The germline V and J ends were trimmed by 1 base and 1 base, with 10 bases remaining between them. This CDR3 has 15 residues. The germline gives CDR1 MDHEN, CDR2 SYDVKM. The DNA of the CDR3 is TGTGCCAGCAGTTTATTGGCCACGAAGAACACTGAAGCTTTCTTT. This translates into CASSLLATKNTEAFF.

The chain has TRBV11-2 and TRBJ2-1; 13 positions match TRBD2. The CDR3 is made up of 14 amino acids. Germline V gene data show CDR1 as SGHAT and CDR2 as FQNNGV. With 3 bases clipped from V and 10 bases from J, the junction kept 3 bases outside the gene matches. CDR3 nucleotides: TGTGCCAGCAGCTTTTCGGGACTAGCGGGAGAGCAGTTCTTC. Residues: CASSFSGLAGEQFF.

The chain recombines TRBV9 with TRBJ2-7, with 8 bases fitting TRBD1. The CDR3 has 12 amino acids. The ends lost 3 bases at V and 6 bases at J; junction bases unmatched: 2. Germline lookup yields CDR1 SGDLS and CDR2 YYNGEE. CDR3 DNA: TGTGCCAGCAGCGCAGACAGGGGCGAGCAGTACTTC. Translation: CASSADRGEQYF.

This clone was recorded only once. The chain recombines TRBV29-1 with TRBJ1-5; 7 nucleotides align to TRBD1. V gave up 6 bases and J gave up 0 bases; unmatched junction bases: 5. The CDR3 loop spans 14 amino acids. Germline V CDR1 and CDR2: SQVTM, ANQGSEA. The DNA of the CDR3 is TGCAGCGTCAGGGGGTTTGATAGCAATCAGCCCCAGCATTTT. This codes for CSVRGFDSNQPQHF.

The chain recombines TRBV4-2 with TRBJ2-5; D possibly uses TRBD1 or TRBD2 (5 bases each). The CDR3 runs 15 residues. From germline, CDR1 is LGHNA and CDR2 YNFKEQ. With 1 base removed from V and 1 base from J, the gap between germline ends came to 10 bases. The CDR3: CASSQVEGPQETQYF. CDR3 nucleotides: TGTGCCAGCAGCCAAGTCGAGGGGCCCCAAGAGACCCAGTACTTC.

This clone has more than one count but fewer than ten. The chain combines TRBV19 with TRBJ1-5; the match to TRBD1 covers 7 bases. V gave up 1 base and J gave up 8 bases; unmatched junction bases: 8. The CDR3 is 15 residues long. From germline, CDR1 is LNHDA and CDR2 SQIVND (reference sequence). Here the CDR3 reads CASSIAPTGREPQHF. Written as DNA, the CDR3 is TGTGCCAGTAGTATAGCCCCGACAGGGAGGGAGCCCCAGCATTTT.

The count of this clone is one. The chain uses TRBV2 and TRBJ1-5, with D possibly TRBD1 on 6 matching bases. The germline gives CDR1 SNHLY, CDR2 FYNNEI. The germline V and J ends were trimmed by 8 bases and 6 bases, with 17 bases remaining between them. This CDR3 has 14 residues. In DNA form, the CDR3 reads TGTGCCAGCCAGCCGGGGGGGGCCGTTCAGCCCCAGCATTTT. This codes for CASQPGGAVQPQHF.

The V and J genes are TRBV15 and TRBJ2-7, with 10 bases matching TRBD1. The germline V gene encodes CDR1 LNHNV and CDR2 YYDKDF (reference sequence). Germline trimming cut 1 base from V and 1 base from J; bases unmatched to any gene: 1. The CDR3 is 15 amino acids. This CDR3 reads CATSRGQGASYEQYF. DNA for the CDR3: TGTGCCACCAGCAGAGGACAGGGGGCTTCCTACGAGCAGTACTTC.

CDR3 residues: CASSFMVEQFF. The CDR3 region has the DNA TGTGCCAGCAGCTTCATGGTTGAGCAGTTCTTC. J is TRBJ2-1 and V is TRBV11-2; no firm D call. Germline CDR1 and CDR2: SGHAT and FQNNGV. V lost 3 bases to trimming and J lost 9 bases, with 6 bases between them. The CDR3 is made up of 11 amino acids.

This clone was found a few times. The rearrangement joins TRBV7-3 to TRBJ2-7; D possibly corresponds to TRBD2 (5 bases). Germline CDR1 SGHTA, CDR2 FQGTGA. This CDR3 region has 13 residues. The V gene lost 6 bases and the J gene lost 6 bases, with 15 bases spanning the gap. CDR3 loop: CASSPGVRREQYF. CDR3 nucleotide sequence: TGTGCCAGCAGTCCCGGGGTAAGGCGCGAGCAGTACTTC.

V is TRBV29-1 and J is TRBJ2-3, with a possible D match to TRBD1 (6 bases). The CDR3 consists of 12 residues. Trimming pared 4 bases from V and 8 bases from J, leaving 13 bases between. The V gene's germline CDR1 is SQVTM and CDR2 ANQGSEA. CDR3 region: CSVGIQGTTQYF. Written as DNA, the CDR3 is TGCAGCGTTGGTATACAGGGTACTACGCAGTATTTT.